This T cell receptor (beta chain) was obtained from a study of spatial heterogeneity in lung cancer. Study-level results: One measure, the expanded intratumoral alpha and beta TCR count, tracked tumor mutation counts.

This clonotype was picked up many times. The antigen is not known. Found in a library prepared for alpha chains, this beta chain is an off-target read, and its abundance has little meaning. TCRdb re-called the 5' RACE reads through MiXCR, storing one row per CDR3 protein. The sample holds 9,500 or so distinct CDR3 sequences, around 12% seen once. Time point in this sample: sample taken at primary tumor resection. The material was lung tumor tissue, obtained at surgery. The clonotype originates from a male donor with early-stage non-small cell lung cancer.

The CDR3 DNA reads TGTGCCAGCAGCTTTCGGGCAGGCACAGATACGCAGTATTTT. Translation gives CASSFRAGTDTQYF. V is TRBV5-6 and J is TRBJ2-3, with D unresolved. CDR3 size: 14 residues. CDR1 SGHDT and CDR2 YYEEEE come from the germline V gene. V lost 2 bases and J lost 1, with 8 bases in between.